These T cell receptor beta chains were read from a single sample in a study of shared clonotypes between healthy human individuals. The protocol was immunoSEQ multiplex PCR, while the TCRdb copy is restricted to in-frame clones and leaves out a portion. The sample lists over a million clones; around 78% were seen once. Input material: memory CD4+ T cells from PBMCs. These receptors all come from a man between 18 and 35 years old in good health. Some clones in this sample may be carry-over from other donors' samples. Both conserved end residues are part of each CDR3. The D gene is left open where the match is weak. Only part of the rows carry a size: once, few, many, or a class if the clone is expanded.

V	D	length	size	J	CDR3	DNA
TRBV15	-	13	-	TRBJ2-7	CATSMGRRNEQYF	TGTGCCACCAGCATGGGACGGCGAAACGAGCAGTACTTC
TRBV6-1	-	13	-	TRBJ1-2	CASSESDFYGYTF	TGTGCCAGCAGTGAATCGGACTTTTATGGCTACACCTTC
TRBV9	-	15	-	TRBJ1-4	CASSNRGAANEKLFF	TGTGCCAGCAGCAACCGGGGGGCGGCTAATGAAAAACTGTTTTTT
TRBV7-2	TRBD2	15	-	TRBJ2-5	CASSRVRGREETQYF	TGTGCCAGCAGCAGAGTCCGGGGGAGGGAAGAGACCCAGTACTTC
TRBV7-6	-	16	-	TRBJ2-7	CASSPEGAAISYEQYF	TGTGCCAGCAGCCCCGAAGGGGCAGCGATCTCCTACGAGCAGTACTTC
TRBV5-1	TRBD2	17	-	TRBJ2-1	CASSSGRRTSGSDEQFF	TGCGCCAGCAGCTCAGGGCGTAGGACTAGCGGGAGCGATGAGCAGTTCTTC
TRBV5-1	-	12	-	TRBJ2-3	CASSPYTDTQYF	TGCGCCAGCAGCCCTTACACAGATACGCAGTATTTT
TRBV29-1	-	15	-	TRBJ2-3	CSVDNTETSTDTQYF	TGCAGCGTTGATAATACGGAGACTAGCACAGATACGCAGTATTTT
TRBV7-8	-	13	-	TRBJ1-5	CASSPLEGQPQHF	TGTGCCAGCAGCCCTCTCGAGGGTCAGCCCCAGCATTTT
TRBV27	-	18	-	TRBJ1-3	CASSFPPGRAPSRNTIYF	TGTGCCAGCAGTTTTCCCCCCGGCAGGGCCCCTTCCAGAAACACCATATATTTT
TRBV5-4	TRBD1	15	-	TRBJ2-5	CASSPRQGAGETQYF	TGTGCCAGCAGCCCTAGACAGGGGGCCGGGGAGACCCAGTACTTC
TRBV5-1	-	16	few	TRBJ1-4	CASSLVGGGSNEKLFF	TGCGCCAGCAGCTTGGTCGGCGGGGGGAGTAATGAAAAACTGTTTTTT
TRBV19	TRBD1	16	-	TRBJ1-4	CASSTLQGARGEKLFF	TGTGCCAGTAGTACGCTACAGGGGGCGCGCGGTGAAAAACTGTTTTTT
TRBV7-2	-	15	-	TRBJ2-7	CASSSPGAAAYEQYF	TGTGCCAGCAGCTCCCCAGGGGCAGCCGCCTACGAGCAGTACTTC
TRBV7-2	-	14	-	TRBJ2-7	CASSLNREPYEQCF	TGTGCCAGCAGCTTAAACAGAGAACCCTACGAGCAGTGCTTC